This is a list of T cell receptor beta chains from one sample in a study of neurological immune-mediated disorders. TCRdb used MiXCR to reprocess the 5' RACE reads, holding one entry per CDR3 protein. The table lists 30,000 to 45,000 distinct CDR3 sequences, around a tenth of them singletons. The specimen was CD4+ T cells from blood. These receptors were taken from a woman younger than 45 with HTLV-1-associated myelopathy (HAM/TSP). The CDR3 runs from the conserved cysteine through the conserved F or W. D genes are given only for firm matches. Only part of the rows carry a size: once, few, many, or a class if the clone is expanded.

abundance: many; j_gene: TRBJ1-6; v_gene: TRBV7-8; d_gene: .; CDR3aa: CASSSTKRGASPLHF; CDR3nt: TGTGCCAGCAGCTCGACAAAAAGGGGTGCTTCACCCCTCCACTTT
abundance: .; j_gene: TRBJ1-2; v_gene: TRBV20-1; d_gene: TRBD1; CDR3aa: CSARRGQGANYGYTF; CDR3nt: TGCAGTGCTAGACGTGGACAGGGAGCTAACTATGGCTACACCTTC
abundance: many; j_gene: TRBJ1-1; v_gene: TRBV12-3/TRBV12-4; d_gene: .; CDR3aa: CASSLRFDTAEAFF; CDR3nt: TGTGCCAGCAGTTTACGGTTCGACACTGCTGAAGCTTTCTTT
abundance: many; j_gene: TRBJ1-4; v_gene: TRBV20-1; d_gene: .; CDR3aa: CSARESEGNEKLFF; CDR3nt: TGCAGTGCTAGAGAGTCTGAGGGTAATGAAAAACTGTTTTTT
abundance: many; j_gene: TRBJ2-1; v_gene: TRBV2; d_gene: .; CDR3aa: CASSNRASSYNEQFF; CDR3nt: TGTGCCAGCAGTAACAGGGCGAGCTCCTACAATGAGCAGTTCTTC
abundance: many; j_gene: TRBJ2-3; v_gene: TRBV5-1; d_gene: TRBD2; CDR3aa: CASSLLLLAGEDTQYF; CDR3nt: TGCGCCAGCAGCTTGCTTTTACTAGCGGGGGAAGATACGCAGTATTTT
abundance: many; j_gene: TRBJ1-1; v_gene: TRBV5-1; d_gene: .; CDR3aa: CASSPARTGGTEAFF; CDR3nt: TGCGCCAGCAGCCCTGCTCGGACGGGTGGGACTGAAGCTTTCTTT
abundance: many; j_gene: TRBJ2-5; v_gene: TRBV20-1; d_gene: .; CDR3aa: CSARGPPGQETQYF; CDR3nt: TGCAGTGCTAGAGGGCCCCCGGGGCAAGAGACCCAGTACTTC
abundance: once; j_gene: TRBJ2-3; v_gene: TRBV2; d_gene: .; CDR3aa: CARKNRSIDTQYF; CDR3nt: TGTGCCAGGAAGAACAGGTCGATAGATACGCAGTATTTT
abundance: many; j_gene: TRBJ2-2; v_gene: TRBV7-9; d_gene: TRBD1; CDR3aa: CASSAYRGRLSGELFF; CDR3nt: TGTGCCAGCAGCGCATACAGGGGGCGCCTCTCCGGGGAGCTGTTTTTT
abundance: many; j_gene: TRBJ2-7; v_gene: TRBV3-1; d_gene: .; CDR3aa: CASSHGTSEQYF; CDR3nt: TGTGCCAGCAGCCACGGGACAAGTGAGCAGTACTTC
abundance: many; j_gene: TRBJ2-7; v_gene: TRBV10-3; d_gene: .; CDR3aa: CAIGRDHRVRSEQYF; CDR3nt: TGTGCCATCGGGCGAGATCACAGGGTAAGATCCGAGCAGTACTTC
abundance: many; j_gene: TRBJ1-4; v_gene: TRBV5-1; d_gene: .; CDR3aa: CASSLSVRVGTNEKLFF; CDR3nt: TGCGCCAGCAGCTTGTCCGTCAGGGTCGGAACTAATGAAAAACTGTTTTTT
abundance: many; j_gene: TRBJ2-6; v_gene: TRBV5-1; d_gene: TRBD2; CDR3aa: CASSGGTTSGANVLTF; CDR3nt: TGCGCCAGCTCGGGGGGGACGACCTCAGGGGCCAACGTCCTGACTTTC
abundance: many; j_gene: TRBJ1-1; v_gene: TRBV20-1; d_gene: .; CDR3aa: CSARNRGFQRSTEAFF; CDR3nt: TGCAGTGCTAGAAACCGGGGGTTTCAGAGGTCGACTGAAGCTTTCTTT
abundance: many; j_gene: TRBJ1-1; v_gene: TRBV5-1; d_gene: .; CDR3aa: CASSLEGVLTEAFF; CDR3nt: TGCGCCAGCAGCTTGGAGGGGGTACTCACTGAAGCTTTCTTT
abundance: many; j_gene: TRBJ1-5; v_gene: TRBV9; d_gene: .; CDR3aa: CASSDRTSNQPQHF; CDR3nt: TGTGCCAGCAGCGATCGGACATCCAATCAGCCCCAGCATTTT
abundance: many; j_gene: TRBJ1-6; v_gene: TRBV30; d_gene: .; CDR3aa: CAWSAPYNSPLHF; CDR3nt: TGTGCCTGGAGTGCGCCGTATAATTCACCCCTCCACTTT
abundance: many; j_gene: TRBJ2-1; v_gene: TRBV5-1; d_gene: TRBD1; CDR3aa: CASRGTVYNEQFF; CDR3nt: TGCGCCAGTAGAGGGACAGTTTACAATGAGCAGTTCTTC
abundance: many; j_gene: TRBJ1-5; v_gene: TRBV5-5; d_gene: .; CDR3aa: CASSLGGLNQPQHF; CDR3nt: TGTGCCAGCAGCTTGGGGGGGCTGAATCAGCCCCAGCATTTT
abundance: many; j_gene: TRBJ1-1; v_gene: TRBV12-3/TRBV12-4; d_gene: .; CDR3aa: CASSLGLLNTEAFF; CDR3nt: TGTGCCAGCAGTTTGGGACTTTTGAACACTGAAGCTTTCTTT
abundance: many; j_gene: TRBJ2-1; v_gene: TRBV5-6; d_gene: .; CDR3aa: CASSARLHYNRGQPFSLHNEQFF; CDR3nt: TGTGCCAGCAGCGCGAGGCTTCATTATAATCGTGGACAGCCGTTTAGCCTTCACAATGAGCAGTTCTTC
abundance: many; j_gene: TRBJ2-7; v_gene: TRBV18; d_gene: TRBD1; CDR3aa: CASSPSAGGAAYEQYF; CDR3nt: TGTGCCAGCTCACCCTCAGCAGGGGGCGCAGCCTACGAGCAGTACTTC
abundance: medium-sized; j_gene: TRBJ2-1; v_gene: TRBV28; d_gene: TRBD2; CDR3aa: CASSFSGTSGAGGEQFF; CDR3nt: TGTGCCAGCAGTTTTTCCGGGACTAGCGGGGCAGGGGGTGAGCAGTTCTTC
abundance: many; j_gene: TRBJ2-1; v_gene: TRBV5-1; d_gene: .; CDR3aa: CASRDPLGGYYNEQFF; CDR3nt: TGCGCCAGCAGGGATCCCCTAGGGGGGTACTACAATGAGCAGTTCTTC
abundance: many; j_gene: TRBJ1-1; v_gene: TRBV5-1; d_gene: TRBD1; CDR3aa: CASSLDRGGTEAFF; CDR3nt: TGCGCCAGCAGCTTGGACAGGGGGGGCACTGAAGCTTTCTTT
abundance: many; j_gene: TRBJ2-7; v_gene: TRBV6-5; d_gene: .; CDR3aa: CASSLQRSSYEQYF; CDR3nt: TGTGCCAGCAGTCTCCAGCGTAGCTCCTACGAGCAGTACTTC
abundance: many; j_gene: TRBJ1-5; v_gene: TRBV27; d_gene: TRBD1; CDR3aa: CASSSLDRGANQPQHF; CDR3nt: TGTGCCAGCAGTTCCCTGGACAGGGGGGCCAATCAGCCCCAGCATTTT
abundance: many; j_gene: TRBJ2-1; v_gene: TRBV7-9; d_gene: TRBD1; CDR3aa: CASSLTQGDNEQFF; CDR3nt: TGTGCCAGCAGCTTAACCCAGGGGGACAATGAGCAGTTCTTC
abundance: many; j_gene: TRBJ1-2; v_gene: TRBV12-3/TRBV12-4; d_gene: .; CDR3aa: CASSLDNGPNYGYTF; CDR3nt: TGTGCCAGCAGTTTAGATAACGGTCCTAACTATGGCTACACCTTC
abundance: many; j_gene: TRBJ1-2; v_gene: TRBV5-1; d_gene: .; CDR3aa: CASSPNSRAPGGYTF; CDR3nt: TGCGCCAGCAGCCCCAATTCCAGGGCCCCCGGTGGCTACACCTTC
abundance: .; j_gene: TRBJ2-2; v_gene: TRBV7-9; d_gene: .; CDR3aa: CASSQRLAGGHRGIGELFF; CDR3nt: TGTGCCAGCAGCCAACGACTAGCTGGGGGCCACCGTGGGATCGGGGAGCTGTTTTTT
abundance: few; j_gene: TRBJ1-1; v_gene: TRBV11-2; d_gene: .; CDR3aa: CASSSILDGTEAFF; CDR3nt: TGTGCCAGCTCCAGCATATTAGATGGGACTGAAGCTTTCTTT
abundance: many; j_gene: TRBJ1-5; v_gene: TRBV20-1; d_gene: TRBD1; CDR3aa: CSATGQVIMGNQPQHF; CDR3nt: TGCAGTGCTACGGGACAGGTAATAATGGGCAATCAGCCCCAGCATTTT
abundance: many; j_gene: TRBJ2-7; v_gene: TRBV5-1; d_gene: .; CDR3aa: CASSPRRSSYEQYF; CDR3nt: TGCGCCAGCAGCCCCCGGAGGTCCTCCTACGAGCAGTACTTC
abundance: many; j_gene: TRBJ1-2; v_gene: TRBV6-8; d_gene: TRBD1; CDR3aa: CASSPGTGQVVYRGYTF; CDR3nt: TGTGCCAGCAGTCCCGGGACAGGGCAGGTGGTCTATAGGGGCTACACCTTC
abundance: many; j_gene: TRBJ2-7; v_gene: TRBV20-1; d_gene: TRBD2; CDR3aa: CSAHPLLSGGFGEQYF; CDR3nt: TGCAGTGCTCACCCCCTTCTTTCGGGGGGTTTCGGCGAGCAGTACTTC
abundance: many; j_gene: TRBJ2-7; v_gene: TRBV5-5; d_gene: .; CDR3aa: CASSWGTLSYEQYF; CDR3nt: TGTGCCAGCAGCTGGGGGACACTGTCCTACGAGCAGTACTTC
abundance: many; j_gene: TRBJ2-1; v_gene: TRBV20-1; d_gene: TRBD2; CDR3aa: CSARGLAGYNEQFF; CDR3nt: TGCAGTGCTAGAGGACTAGCGGGATACAATGAGCAGTTCTTC
abundance: many; j_gene: TRBJ1-2; v_gene: TRBV7-2; d_gene: .; CDR3aa: CASFGGSYGYTF; CDR3nt: TGTGCCAGCTTCGGCGGATCCTATGGTTACACCTTC
abundance: medium-sized; j_gene: TRBJ2-7; v_gene: TRBV7-8; d_gene: TRBD1; CDR3aa: CASSGGEGQGANEQYF; CDR3nt: TGTGCCAGCAGCGGGGGGGAGGGACAGGGGGCAAACGAGCAGTACTTC
abundance: many; j_gene: TRBJ2-5; v_gene: TRBV29-1; d_gene: .; CDR3aa: CSVEGLGETQYF; CDR3nt: TGCAGCGTCGAGGGATTGGGAGAGACCCAGTACTTC
abundance: few; j_gene: TRBJ1-1; v_gene: TRBV30; d_gene: TRBD1; CDR3aa: CACQGQGRTEAFF; CDR3nt: TGTGCCTGCCAGGGACAGGGGCGAACTGAAGCTTTCTTT
abundance: many; j_gene: TRBJ2-3; v_gene: TRBV5-5; d_gene: .; CDR3aa: CASSARGSQYF; CDR3nt: TGTGCCAGCAGCGCCAGGGGTTCGCAGTATTTT
abundance: many; j_gene: TRBJ1-1; v_gene: TRBV7-8; d_gene: TRBD1; CDR3aa: CASSLPGGATEAFF; CDR3nt: TGTGCCAGCAGCTTACCAGGGGGCGCAACTGAAGCTTTCTTT
abundance: .; j_gene: TRBJ2-3; v_gene: TRBV5-1; d_gene: .; CDR3aa: CASSLDHTTDTQYF; CDR3nt: TGCGCCAGCAGCTTGGACCACACCACAGATACGCAGTATTTT
abundance: many; j_gene: TRBJ2-2; v_gene: TRBV20-1; d_gene: TRBD2; CDR3aa: CSARVAGPRLGGELFF; CDR3nt: TGCAGTGCTAGAGTAGCGGGGCCCAGATTAGGCGGGGAGCTGTTTTTT
abundance: many; j_gene: TRBJ2-1; v_gene: TRBV28; d_gene: TRBD2; CDR3aa: CASSPYRLAGTYNEQFF; CDR3nt: TGTGCCAGCAGTCCCTACAGACTAGCGGGAACCTACAATGAGCAGTTCTTC
abundance: many; j_gene: TRBJ2-3; v_gene: TRBV7-2; d_gene: TRBD2; CDR3aa: CASSLVGLAGGPDTQYF; CDR3nt: TGTGCCAGCAGCTTAGTGGGACTAGCGGGGGGGCCGGATACGCAGTATTTT